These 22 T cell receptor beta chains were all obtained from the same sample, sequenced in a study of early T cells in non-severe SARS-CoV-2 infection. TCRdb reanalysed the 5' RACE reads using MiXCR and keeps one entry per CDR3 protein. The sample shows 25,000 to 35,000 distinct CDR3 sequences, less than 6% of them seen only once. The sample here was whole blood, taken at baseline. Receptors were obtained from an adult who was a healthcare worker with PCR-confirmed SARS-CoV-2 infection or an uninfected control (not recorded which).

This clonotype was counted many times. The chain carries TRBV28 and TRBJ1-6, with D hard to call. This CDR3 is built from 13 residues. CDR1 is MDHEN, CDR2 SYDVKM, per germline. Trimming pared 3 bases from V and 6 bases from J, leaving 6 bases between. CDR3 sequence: CASSFIINSPLHF. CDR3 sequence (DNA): TGTGCCAGCAGTTTTATCATTAATTCACCCCTCCACTTT.

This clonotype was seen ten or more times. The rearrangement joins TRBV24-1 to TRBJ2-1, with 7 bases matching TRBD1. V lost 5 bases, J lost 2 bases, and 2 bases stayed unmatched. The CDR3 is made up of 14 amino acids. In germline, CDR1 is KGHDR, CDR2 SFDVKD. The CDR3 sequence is CATSVTGAYNEQFF. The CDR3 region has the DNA TGTGCCACCAGTGTTACAGGGGCCTACAATGAGCAGTTCTTC.

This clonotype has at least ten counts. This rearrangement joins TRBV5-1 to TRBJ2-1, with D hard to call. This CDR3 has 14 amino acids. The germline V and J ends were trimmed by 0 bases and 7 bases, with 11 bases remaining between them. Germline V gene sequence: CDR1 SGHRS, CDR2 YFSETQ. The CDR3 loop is CASSLGLAGNEQFF. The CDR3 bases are TGCGCCAGCAGCTTGGGACTGGCTGGGAATGAGCAGTTCTTC.

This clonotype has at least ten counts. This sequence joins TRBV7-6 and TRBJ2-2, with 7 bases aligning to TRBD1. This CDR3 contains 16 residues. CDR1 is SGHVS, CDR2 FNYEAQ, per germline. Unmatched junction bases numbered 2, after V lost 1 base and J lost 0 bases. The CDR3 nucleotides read TGTGCCAGCAGCTTAGTCGGGACAGCGAACACCGGGGAGCTGTTTTTT. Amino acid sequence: CASSLVGTANTGELFF. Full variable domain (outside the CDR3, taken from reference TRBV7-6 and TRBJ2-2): GAGVSQSPRYKVTKRGQDVALRCDPISGHVSLYWYRQALGQGPEFLTYFNYEAQQDKSGLPNDRFSAERPEGSISTLTIQRTEQRDSAMYRCASSLVGTANTGELFFGEGSRLTVL.

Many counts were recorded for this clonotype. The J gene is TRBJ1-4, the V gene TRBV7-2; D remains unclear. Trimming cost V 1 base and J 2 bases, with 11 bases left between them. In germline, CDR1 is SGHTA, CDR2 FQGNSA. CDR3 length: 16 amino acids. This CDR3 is CASSLVLGGTNEKLFF. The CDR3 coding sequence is TGTGCCAGCAGCTTAGTGCTGGGAGGGACTAATGAAAAACTGTTTTTT.

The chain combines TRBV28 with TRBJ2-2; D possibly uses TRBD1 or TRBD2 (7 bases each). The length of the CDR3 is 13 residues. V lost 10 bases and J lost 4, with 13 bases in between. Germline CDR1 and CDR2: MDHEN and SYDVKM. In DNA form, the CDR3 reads TGTGCCACCCAGGGGGGGGGCACCGGGGAGCTGTTTTTT. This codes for CATQGGGTGELFF.

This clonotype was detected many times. The CDR3 sequence: CASSAEGTDTQYF. CDR3 sequence (DNA): TGTGCCAGCAGCGCAGAGGGTACAGATACGCAGTATTTT. The V call is TRBV7-2, the J call TRBJ2-3; possibly TRBD2 for D (5 bases). V lost 5 bases to trimming and J lost 3 bases, with 9 bases between them. Per germline, CDR1 SGHTA and CDR2 FQGNSA. The CDR3 length is 13 residues. Filled out from reference TRBV7-2 and TRBJ2-3, the complete variable domain reads GAGVSQSPSNKVTEKGKDVELRCDPISGHTALYWYRQSLGQGLEFLIYFQGNSAPDKSGLPSDRFSAERTGGSVSTLTIQRTQQEDSAVYLCASSAEGTDTQYFGPGTRLTVL.

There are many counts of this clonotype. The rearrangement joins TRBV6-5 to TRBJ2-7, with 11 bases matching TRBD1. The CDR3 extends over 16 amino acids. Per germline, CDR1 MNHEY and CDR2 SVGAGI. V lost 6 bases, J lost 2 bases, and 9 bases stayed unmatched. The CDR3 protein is CASRYGTGGETYEQYF. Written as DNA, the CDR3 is TGTGCCAGCAGGTACGGGACAGGGGGTGAAACCTACGAGCAGTACTTC.

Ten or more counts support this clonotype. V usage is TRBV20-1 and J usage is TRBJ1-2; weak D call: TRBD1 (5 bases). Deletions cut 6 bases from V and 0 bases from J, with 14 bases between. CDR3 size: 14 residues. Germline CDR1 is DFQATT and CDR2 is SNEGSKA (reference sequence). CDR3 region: CSAGGEGTNYGYTF. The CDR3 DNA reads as TGCAGTGCAGGTGGGGAGGGGACTAACTATGGCTACACCTTC.

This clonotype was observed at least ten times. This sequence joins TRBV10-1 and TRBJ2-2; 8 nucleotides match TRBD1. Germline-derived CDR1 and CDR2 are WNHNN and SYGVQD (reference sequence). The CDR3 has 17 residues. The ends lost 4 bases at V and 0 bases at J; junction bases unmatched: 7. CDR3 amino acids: CASSVRTGMTNTGELFF. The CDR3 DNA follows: TGCGCCAGCAGTGTTCGGACAGGGATGACGAACACCGGGGAGCTGTTTTTT.

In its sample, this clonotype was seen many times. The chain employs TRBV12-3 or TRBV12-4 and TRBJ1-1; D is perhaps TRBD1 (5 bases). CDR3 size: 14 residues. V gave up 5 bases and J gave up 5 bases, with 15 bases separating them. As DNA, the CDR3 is TGTGCCAGCAGTAATAGGGACCGTGGTACTGAAGCTTTCTTT. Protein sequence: CASSNRDRGTEAFF.

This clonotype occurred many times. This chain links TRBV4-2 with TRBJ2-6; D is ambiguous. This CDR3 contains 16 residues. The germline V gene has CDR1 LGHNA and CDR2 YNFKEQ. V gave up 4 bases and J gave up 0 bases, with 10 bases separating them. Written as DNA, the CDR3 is TGTGCCAGCAGCCCGTGGGTCCTCTCTGGGGCCAACGTCCTGACTTTC. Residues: CASSPWVLSGANVLTF.

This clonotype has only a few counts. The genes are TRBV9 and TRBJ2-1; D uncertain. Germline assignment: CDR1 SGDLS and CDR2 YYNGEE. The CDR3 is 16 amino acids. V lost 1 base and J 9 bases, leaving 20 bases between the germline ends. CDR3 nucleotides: TGTGCCAGCAGCGTAACACCCTCCAAGGGCGTCGGTGAGCAGTTCTTC. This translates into CASSVTPSKGVGEQFF.

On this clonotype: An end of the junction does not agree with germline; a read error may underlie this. CDR3 coding DNA: TGTGCCAGCAGTGATTACGGTAGCAGAGATACGCAGTATTTT. As protein: CASSDYGSRDTQYF. J is TRBJ2-3 and V is TRBV25-1; D not resolved. In germline, CDR1 is MGHDK, CDR2 SYGVNS. The CDR3 length is 14 residues.

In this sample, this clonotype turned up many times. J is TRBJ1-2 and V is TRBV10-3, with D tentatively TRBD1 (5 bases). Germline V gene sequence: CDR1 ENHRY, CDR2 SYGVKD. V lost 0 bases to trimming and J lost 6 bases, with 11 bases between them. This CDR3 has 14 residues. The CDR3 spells CAISESDREHGYTF. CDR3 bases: TGTGCCATCAGTGAGTCCGACAGAGAGCATGGCTACACCTTC.

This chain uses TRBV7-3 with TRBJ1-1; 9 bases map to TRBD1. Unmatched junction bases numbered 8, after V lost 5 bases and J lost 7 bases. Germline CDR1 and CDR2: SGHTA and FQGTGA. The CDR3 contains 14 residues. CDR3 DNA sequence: TGTGCCAGCAGCCGCGGACAGGGGAGGAGTGAAGCTTTCTTT. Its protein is CASSRGQGRSEAFF.

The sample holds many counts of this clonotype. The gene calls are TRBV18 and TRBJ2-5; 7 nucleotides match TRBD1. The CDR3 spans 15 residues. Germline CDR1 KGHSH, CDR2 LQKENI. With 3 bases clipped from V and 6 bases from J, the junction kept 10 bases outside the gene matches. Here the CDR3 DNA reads TGTGCCAGCTCACCTGCCGACAGGGTTGACAAGACCCAGTACTTC. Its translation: CASSPADRVDKTQYF.

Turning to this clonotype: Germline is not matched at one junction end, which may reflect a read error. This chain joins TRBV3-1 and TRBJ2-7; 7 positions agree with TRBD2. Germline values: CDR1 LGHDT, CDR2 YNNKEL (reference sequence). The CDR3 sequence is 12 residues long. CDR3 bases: TGTGCCAGCAGCCAAGGACTAGCCCAGCTCCTCTTC. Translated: CASSQGLAQLLF.

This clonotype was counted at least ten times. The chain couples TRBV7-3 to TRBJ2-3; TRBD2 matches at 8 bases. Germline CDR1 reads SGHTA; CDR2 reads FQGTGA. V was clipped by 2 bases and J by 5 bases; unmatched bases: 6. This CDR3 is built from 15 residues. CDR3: CASSLGRGGGDTQYF. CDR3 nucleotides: TGTGCCAGCAGCTTAGGTCGGGGGGGCGGAGATACGCAGTATTTT.

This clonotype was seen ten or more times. CDR3 in amino acids: CASSLAGTSGHQETQYF. CDR3 DNA sequence: TGTGCCAGCAGCTTAGCCGGGACTAGCGGTCATCAAGAGACCCAGTACTTC. The chain combines TRBV7-3 with TRBJ2-5; 11 bases are shared with TRBD2. The CDR3 runs 17 residues. V lost 2 bases and J lost 2; bases outside the gene matches: 7. Germline-derived CDR1 and CDR2 are SGHTA and FQGTGA.

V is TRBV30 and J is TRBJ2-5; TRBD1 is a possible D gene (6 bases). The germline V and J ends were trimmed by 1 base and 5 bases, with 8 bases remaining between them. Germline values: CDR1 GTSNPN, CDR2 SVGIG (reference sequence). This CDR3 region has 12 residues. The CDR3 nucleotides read TGTGCCTGGAGTGGGGGGCGTGAGACCCAGTACTTC. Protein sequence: CAWSGGRETQYF.

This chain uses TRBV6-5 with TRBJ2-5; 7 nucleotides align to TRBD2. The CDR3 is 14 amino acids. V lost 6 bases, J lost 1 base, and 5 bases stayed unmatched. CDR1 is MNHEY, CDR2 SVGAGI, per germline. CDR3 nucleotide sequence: TGTGCCAGCAGACGGACTAGGTTCCAAGAGACCCAGTACTTC. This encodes CASRRTRFQETQYF.